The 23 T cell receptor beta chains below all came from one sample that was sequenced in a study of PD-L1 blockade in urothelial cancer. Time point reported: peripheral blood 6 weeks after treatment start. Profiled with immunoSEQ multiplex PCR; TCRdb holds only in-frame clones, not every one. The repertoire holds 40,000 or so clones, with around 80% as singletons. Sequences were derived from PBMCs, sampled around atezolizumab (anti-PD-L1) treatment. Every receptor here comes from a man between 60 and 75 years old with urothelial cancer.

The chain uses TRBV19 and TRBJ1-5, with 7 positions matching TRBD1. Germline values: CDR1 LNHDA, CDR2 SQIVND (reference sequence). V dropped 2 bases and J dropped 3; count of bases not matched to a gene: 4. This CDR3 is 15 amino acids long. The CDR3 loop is CASSISRGFNQPQHF. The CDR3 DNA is TGTGCCAGTAGTATAAGCAGGGGGTTCAATCAGCCCCAGCATTTT.

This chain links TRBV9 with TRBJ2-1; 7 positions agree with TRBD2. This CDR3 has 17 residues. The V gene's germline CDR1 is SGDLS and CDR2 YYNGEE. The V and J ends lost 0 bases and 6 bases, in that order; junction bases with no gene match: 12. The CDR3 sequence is CASSVEVLGLGGNEQFF. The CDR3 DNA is TGTGCCAGCAGCGTAGAAGTTTTAGGACTAGGTGGCAATGAGCAGTTCTTC.

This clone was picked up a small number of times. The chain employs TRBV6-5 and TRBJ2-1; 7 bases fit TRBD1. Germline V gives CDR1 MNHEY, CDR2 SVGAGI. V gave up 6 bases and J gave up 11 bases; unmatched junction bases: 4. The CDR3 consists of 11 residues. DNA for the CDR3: TGTGCCAGCAGAAGACAGGGCAAGCAGTTCTTC. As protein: CASRRQGKQFF.

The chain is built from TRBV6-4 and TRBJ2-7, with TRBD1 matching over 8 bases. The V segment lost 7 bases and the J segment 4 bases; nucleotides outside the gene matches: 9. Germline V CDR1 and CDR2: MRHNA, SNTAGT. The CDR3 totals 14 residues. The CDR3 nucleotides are TGTGCCAGCACCACAGGGACAGGACCGTACGAGCAGTACTTC. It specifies CASTTGTGPYEQYF.

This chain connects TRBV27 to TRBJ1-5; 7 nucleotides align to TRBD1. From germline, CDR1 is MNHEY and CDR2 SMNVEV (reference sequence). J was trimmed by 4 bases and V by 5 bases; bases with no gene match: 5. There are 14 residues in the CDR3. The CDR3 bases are TGTGCCAGCAGTCCGGCGACAGGGAATCAGCCCCAGCATTTT. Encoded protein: CASSPATGNQPQHF.

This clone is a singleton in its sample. For the CDR3, the DNA is TGCGCCAGCAGCTTGGTTCGGGGGTTCGGCAACAATGAGCAGTTCTTC. This codes for CASSLVRGFGNNEQFF. This chain joins TRBV5-1 and TRBJ2-1, with D tentatively TRBD2 (6 bases). This CDR3 spans 16 amino acids. CDR1 and CDR2 (germline): SGHRS, YFSETQ. Trimming took off 0 bases at V and 5 bases at J, with 15 bases between the two ends.

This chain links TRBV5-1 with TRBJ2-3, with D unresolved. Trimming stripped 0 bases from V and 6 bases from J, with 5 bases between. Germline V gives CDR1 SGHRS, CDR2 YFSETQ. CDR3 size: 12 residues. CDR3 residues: CASSLASDTQYF. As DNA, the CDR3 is TGCGCCAGCAGCTTGGCGAGCGATACGCAGTATTTT.

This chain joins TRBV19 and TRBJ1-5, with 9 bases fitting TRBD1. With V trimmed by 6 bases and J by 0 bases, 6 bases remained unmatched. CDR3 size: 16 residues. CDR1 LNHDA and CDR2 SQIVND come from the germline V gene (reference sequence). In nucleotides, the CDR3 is TGTGCCAGTAGCGACAGGGGGTTTTATAGCAATCAGCCCCAGCATTTT. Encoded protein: CASSDRGFYSNQPQHF.

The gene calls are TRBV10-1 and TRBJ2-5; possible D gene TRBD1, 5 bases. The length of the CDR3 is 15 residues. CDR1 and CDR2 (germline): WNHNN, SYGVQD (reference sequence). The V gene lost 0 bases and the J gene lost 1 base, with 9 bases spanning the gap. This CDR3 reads CASSESQGLQETQYF. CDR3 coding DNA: TGCGCCAGCAGTGAGTCCCAGGGCCTCCAAGAGACCCAGTACTTC.

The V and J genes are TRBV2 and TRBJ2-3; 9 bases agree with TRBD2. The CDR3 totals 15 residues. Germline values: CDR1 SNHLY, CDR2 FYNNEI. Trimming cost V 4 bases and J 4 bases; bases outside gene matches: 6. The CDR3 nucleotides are TGTGCCAGCAGTGCGGCGGGGGGGCGGGCAGATACGCAGTATTTT. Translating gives CASSAAGGRADTQYF.

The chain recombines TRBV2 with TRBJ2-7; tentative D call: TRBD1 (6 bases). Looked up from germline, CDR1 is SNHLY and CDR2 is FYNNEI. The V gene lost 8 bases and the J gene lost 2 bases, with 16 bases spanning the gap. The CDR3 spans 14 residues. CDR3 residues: CASFSLDRAYEQYF. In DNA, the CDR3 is TGTGCCAGCTTCTCCTTGGACAGAGCCTACGAGCAGTACTTC. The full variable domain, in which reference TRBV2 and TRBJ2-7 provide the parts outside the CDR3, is EPEVTQTPSHQVTQMGQEVILRCVPISNHLYFYWYRQILGQKVEFLVSFYNNEISEKSEIFDDQFSVERPDGSNFTLKIRSTKLEDSAMYFCASFSLDRAYEQYFGPGTRLTVT.

The CDR3 DNA sequence: TGTGCCAGCAGTTTAGTGGGGGCTAGGGATGAGCAGTTCTTC. It translates to CASSLVGARDEQFF. The chain has TRBV27 and TRBJ2-1; TRBD1 might be the D (6 bases). The V gene lost 2 bases and the J gene lost 8 bases, with 13 bases spanning the gap. In germline, CDR1 is MNHEY, CDR2 SMNVEV (reference sequence). The CDR3 runs 14 residues.

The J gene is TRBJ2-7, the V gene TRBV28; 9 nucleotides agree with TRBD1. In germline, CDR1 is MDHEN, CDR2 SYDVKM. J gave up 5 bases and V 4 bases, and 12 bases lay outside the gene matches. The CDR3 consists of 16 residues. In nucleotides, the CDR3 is TGTGCCAGCAGTTCTCTTGGGACAGGGATGAGTGACGAGCAGTACTTC. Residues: CASSSLGTGMSDEQYF.

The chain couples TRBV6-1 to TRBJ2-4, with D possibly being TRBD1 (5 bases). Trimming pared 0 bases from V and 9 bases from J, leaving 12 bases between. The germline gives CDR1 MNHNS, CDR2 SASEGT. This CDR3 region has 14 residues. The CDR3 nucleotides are TGTGCCAGCAGTGAAGCGGGGCCATCCGGCATTCAGTACTTC. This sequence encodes CASSEAGPSGIQYF.

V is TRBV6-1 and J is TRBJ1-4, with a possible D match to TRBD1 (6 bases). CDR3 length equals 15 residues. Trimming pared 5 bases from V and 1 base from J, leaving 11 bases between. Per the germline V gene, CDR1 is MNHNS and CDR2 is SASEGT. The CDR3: CASSTGMVTNEKLFF. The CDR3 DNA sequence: TGTGCCAGCAGTACAGGGATGGTAACTAATGAAAAACTGTTTTTT.

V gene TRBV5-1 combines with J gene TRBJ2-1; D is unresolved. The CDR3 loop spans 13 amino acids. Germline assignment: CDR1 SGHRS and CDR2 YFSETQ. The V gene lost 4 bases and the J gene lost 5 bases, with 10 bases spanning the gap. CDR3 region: CASSPQVDNEQFF. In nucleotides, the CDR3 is TGCGCCAGCAGCCCTCAGGTAGACAATGAGCAGTTCTTC.

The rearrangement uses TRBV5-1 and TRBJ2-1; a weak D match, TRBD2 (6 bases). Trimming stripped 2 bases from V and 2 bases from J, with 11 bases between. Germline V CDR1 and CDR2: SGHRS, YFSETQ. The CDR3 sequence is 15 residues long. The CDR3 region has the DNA TGCGCCAGCAGCTTATCCGGGACTGCCTACAATGAGCAGTTCTTC. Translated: CASSLSGTAYNEQFF. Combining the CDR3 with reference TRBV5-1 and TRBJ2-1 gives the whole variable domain KAGVTQTPRYLIKTRGQQVTLSCSPISGHRSVSWYQQTPGQGLQFLFEYFSETQRNKGNFPGRFSGRQFSNSRSEMNVSTLELGDSALYLCASSLSGTAYNEQFFGPGTRLTVL.

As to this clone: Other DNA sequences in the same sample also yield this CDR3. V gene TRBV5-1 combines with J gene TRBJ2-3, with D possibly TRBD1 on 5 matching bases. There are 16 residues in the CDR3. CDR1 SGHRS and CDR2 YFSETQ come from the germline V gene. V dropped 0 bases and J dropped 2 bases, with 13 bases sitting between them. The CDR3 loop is CASSLGATAITDTQYF. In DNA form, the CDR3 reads TGCGCCAGCAGCTTGGGGGCGACAGCGATCACAGATACGCAGTATTTT.

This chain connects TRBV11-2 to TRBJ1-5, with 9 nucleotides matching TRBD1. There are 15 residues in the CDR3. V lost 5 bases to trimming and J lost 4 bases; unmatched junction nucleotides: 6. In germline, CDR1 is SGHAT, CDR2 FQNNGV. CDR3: CASSQGTGSNQPQHF. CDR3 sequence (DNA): TGTGCCAGCAGCCAAGGGACAGGGAGTAATCAGCCCCAGCATTTT.

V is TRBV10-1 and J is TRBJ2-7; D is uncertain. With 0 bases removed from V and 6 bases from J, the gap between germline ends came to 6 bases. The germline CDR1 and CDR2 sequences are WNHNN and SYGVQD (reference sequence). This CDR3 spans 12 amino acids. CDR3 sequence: CASSESWAEQYF. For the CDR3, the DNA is TGCGCCAGCAGTGAGTCGTGGGCCGAGCAGTACTTC.

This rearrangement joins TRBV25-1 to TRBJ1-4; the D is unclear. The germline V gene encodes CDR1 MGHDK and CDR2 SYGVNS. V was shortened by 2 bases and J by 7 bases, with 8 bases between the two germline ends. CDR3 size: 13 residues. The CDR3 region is CASSETVLEKLFF. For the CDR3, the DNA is TGTGCCAGCAGTGAAACAGTTCTTGAAAAACTGTTTTTT.

The CDR3 DNA reads as TGTGCCAGCCACCCCGCGGGAGATATATTTCGGCAGTACTTC. This codes for CASHPAGDIFRQYF. V gene TRBV28 combines with J gene TRBJ2-7, with 7 bases fitting TRBD2. Trimming at V came to 8 bases and at J to 9 bases, leaving 16 bases not matched to a gene. The V gene's germline CDR1 is MDHEN and CDR2 SYDVKM. The CDR3 contains 14 residues. The full variable domain, rest sourced from reference TRBV28 and TRBJ2-7, is DVKVTQSSRYLVKRTGEKVFLECVQDMDHENMFWYRQDPGLGLRLIYFSYDVKMKEKGDIPEGYSVSREKKERFSLILESASTNQTSMYLCASHPAGDIFRQYFGPGTRLTVT.

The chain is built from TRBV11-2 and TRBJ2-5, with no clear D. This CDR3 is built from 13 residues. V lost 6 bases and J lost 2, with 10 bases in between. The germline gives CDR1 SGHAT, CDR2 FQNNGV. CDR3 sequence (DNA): TGTGCCAGCAGGCGAGACTTACAAGAGACCCAGTACTTC. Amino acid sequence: CASRRDLQETQYF.